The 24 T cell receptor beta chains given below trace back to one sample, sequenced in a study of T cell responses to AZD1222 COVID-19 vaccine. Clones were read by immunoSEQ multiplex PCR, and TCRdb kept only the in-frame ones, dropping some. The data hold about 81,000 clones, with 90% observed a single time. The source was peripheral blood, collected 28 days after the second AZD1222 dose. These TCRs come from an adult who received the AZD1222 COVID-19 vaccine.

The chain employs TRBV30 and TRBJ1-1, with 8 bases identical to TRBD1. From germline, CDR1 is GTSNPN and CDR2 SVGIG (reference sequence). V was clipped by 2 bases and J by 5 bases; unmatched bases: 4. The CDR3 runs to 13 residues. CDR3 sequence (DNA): TGTGCCTGGAGTACACAGGGGGGGACTGAAGCTTTCTTT. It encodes CAWSTQGGTEAFF.

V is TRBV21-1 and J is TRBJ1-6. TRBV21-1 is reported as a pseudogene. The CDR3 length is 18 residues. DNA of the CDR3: TGTGCCAGCAGCAAAATGAGGCTCACGGGGGACGATCGTTCACCCCTCCACTTT. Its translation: CASSKMRLTGDDRSPLHF.

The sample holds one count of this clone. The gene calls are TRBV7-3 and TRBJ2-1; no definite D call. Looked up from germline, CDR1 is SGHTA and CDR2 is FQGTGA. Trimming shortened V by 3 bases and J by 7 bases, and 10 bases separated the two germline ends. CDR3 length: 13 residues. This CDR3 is CASSLSTQNEQFF. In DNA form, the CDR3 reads TGTGCCAGCAGCTTGAGCACCCAGAATGAGCAGTTCTTC.

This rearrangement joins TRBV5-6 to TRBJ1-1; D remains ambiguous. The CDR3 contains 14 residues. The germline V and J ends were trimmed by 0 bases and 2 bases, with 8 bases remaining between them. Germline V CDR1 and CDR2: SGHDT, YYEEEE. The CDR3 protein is CASSLGWGNTEAFF. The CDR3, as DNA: TGTGCCAGCAGCTTGGGTTGGGGAAACACTGAAGCTTTCTTT.

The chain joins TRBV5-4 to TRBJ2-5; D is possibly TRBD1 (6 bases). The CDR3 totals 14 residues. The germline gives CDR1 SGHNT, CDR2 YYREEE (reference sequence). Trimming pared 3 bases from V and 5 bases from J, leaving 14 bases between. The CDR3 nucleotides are TGTGCCAGCAGCTGGGGGCCGGCAGTGGAGACCCAGTACTTC. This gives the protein CASSWGPAVETQYF.

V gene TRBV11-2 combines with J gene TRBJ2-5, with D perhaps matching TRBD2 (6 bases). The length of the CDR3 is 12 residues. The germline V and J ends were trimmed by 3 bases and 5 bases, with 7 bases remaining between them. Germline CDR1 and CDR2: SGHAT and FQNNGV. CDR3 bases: TGTGCCAGCAGCTTTGCGGGGGAGACCCAGTACTTC. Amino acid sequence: CASSFAGETQYF.

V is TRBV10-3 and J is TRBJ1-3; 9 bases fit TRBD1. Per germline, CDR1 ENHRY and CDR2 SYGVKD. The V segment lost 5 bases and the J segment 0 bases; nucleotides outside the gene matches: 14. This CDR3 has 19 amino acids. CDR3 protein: CAISPAGTGSGSSGNTIYF. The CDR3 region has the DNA TGTGCCATCAGTCCGGCCGGGACAGGGTCGGGAAGCTCTGGAAACACCATATATTTT.

The CDR3 loop reads CASSRFGTGEFSYEQYF. DNA of the CDR3: TGTGCCAGCAGTCGATTCGGGACAGGGGAATTTTCCTACGAGCAGTACTTC. The chain employs TRBV6-6 and TRBJ2-7; 10 bases align to TRBD1. J gave up 1 base and V 5 bases, and 11 bases lay outside the gene matches. This CDR3 has 17 residues. Germline assignment: CDR1 MNHNY and CDR2 SVGAGI (reference sequence).

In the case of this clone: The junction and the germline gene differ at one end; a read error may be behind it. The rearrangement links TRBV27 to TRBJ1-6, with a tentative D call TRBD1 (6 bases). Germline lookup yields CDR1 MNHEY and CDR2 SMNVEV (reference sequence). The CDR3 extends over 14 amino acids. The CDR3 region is CTSSLRTANSPLHF. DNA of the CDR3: TGTACCAGCAGTTTACGGACAGCCAATTCACCCCTCCACTTT.

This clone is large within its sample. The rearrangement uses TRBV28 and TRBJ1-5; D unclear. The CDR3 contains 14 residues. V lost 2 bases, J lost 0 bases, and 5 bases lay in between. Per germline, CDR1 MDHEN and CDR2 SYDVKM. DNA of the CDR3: TGTGCCAGCAGTTTACAGGATAGCAATCAGCCCCAGCATTTT. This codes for CASSLQDSNQPQHF.

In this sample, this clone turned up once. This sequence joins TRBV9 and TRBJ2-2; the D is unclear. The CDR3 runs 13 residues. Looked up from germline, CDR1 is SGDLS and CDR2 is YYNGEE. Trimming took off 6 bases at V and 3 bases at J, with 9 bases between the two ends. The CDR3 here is CASKDFDTGELFF. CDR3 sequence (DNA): TGTGCCAGCAAGGATTTCGACACCGGGGAGCTGTTTTTT. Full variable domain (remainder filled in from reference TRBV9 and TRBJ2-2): DSGVTQTPKHLITATGQRVTLRCSPRSGDLSVYWYQQSLDQGLQFLIQYYNGEERAKGNILERFSAQQFPDLHSELNLSSLELGDSALYFCASKDFDTGELFFGEGSRLTVL.

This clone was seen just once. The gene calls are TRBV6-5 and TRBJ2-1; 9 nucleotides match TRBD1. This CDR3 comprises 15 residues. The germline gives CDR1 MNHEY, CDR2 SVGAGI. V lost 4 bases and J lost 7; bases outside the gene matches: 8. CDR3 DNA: TGTGCCAGCAGTTCGTACGGGACAGGGACGAATGAGCAGTTCTTC. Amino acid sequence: CASSSYGTGTNEQFF.

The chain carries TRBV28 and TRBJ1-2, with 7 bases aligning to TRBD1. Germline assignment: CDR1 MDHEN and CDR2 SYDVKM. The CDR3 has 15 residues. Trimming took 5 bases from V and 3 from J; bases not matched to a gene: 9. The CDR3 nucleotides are TGTGCCAGCAGTATTATCGGGACAGCGTACTATGGCTACACCTTC. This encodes CASSIIGTAYYGYTF.

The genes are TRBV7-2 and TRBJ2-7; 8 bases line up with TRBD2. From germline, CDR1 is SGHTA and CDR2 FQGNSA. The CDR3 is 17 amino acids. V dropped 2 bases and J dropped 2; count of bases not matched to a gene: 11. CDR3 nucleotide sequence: TGTGCCAGCAGCTTAAGGCCCGCGGGGGGCCTTACCTACGAGCAGTACTTC. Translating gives CASSLRPAGGLTYEQYF.

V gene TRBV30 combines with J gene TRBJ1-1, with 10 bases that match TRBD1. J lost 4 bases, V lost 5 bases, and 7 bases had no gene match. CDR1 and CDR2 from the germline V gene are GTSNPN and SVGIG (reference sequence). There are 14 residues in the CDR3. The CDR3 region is CAWRKTGGPTEAFF. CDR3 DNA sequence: TGTGCCTGGCGAAAGACAGGGGGCCCCACTGAAGCTTTCTTT.

CDR3 coding DNA: TGTGCCAGCAGTCAGGACTTGAACACTGAAGCTTTCTTT. Amino acid sequence: CASSQDLNTEAFF. The chain carries TRBV7-6 and TRBJ1-1; no clear D. V was clipped by 6 bases and J by 0 bases, with 8 bases between them. The V gene's germline CDR1 is SGHVS and CDR2 FNYEAQ. CDR3 size: 13 residues.

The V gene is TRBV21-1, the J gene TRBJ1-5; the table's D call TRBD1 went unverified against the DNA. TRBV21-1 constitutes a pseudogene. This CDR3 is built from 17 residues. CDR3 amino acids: CASSKILDRVRNQPQHF. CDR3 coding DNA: TGTGCCAGCAGCAAAATTCTCGACAGGGTACGGAATCAGCCCCAGCATTTT.

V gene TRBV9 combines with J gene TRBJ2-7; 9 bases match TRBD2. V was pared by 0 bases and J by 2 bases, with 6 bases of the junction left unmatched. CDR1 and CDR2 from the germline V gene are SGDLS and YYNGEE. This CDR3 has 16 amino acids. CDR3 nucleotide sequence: TGTGCCAGCAGCGTAGGGGCGGGGGGGCCCCCCTACGAGCAGTACTTC. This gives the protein CASSVGAGGPPYEQYF.

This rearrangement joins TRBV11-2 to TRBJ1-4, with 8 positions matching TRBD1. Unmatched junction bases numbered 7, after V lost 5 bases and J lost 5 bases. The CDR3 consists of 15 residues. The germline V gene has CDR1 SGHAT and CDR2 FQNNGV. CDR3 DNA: TGTGCCAGCAGCCTCGGACAGGGTTGGAATGAAAAACTGTTTTTT. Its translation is CASSLGQGWNEKLFF. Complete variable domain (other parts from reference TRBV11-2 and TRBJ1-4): EAGVAQSPRYKIIEKRQSVAFWCNPISGHATLYWYQQILGQGPKLLIQFQNNGVVDDSQLPKDRFSAERLKGVDSTLKIQPAKLEDSAVYLCASSLGQGWNEKLFFGSGTQLSVL.

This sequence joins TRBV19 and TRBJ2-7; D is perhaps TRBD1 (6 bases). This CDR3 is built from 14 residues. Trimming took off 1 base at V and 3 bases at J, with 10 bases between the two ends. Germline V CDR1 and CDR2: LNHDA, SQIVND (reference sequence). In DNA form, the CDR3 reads TGTGCCAGTAGTATAGCTTGGGGACACTACGAGCAGTACTTC. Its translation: CASSIAWGHYEQYF. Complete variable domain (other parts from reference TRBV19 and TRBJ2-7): DGGITQSPKYLFRKEGQNVTLSCEQNLNHDAMYWYRQDPGQGLRLIYYSQIVNDFQKGDIAEGYSVSREKKESFPLTVTSAQKNPTAFYLCASSIAWGHYEQYFGPGTRLTVT.

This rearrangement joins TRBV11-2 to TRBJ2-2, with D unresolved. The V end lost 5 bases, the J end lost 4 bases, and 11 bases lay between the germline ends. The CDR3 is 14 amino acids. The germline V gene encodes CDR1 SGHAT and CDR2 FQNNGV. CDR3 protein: CASSPLRGTGELFF. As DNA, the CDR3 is TGTGCCAGCAGCCCCCTGAGAGGCACCGGGGAGCTGTTTTTT.

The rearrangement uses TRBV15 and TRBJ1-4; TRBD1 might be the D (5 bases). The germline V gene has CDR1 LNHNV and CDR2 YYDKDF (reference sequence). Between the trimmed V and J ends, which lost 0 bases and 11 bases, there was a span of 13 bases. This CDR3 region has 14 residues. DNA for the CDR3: TGTGCCACCAGCAGAGAACAGGTGGTTCGGAAACTGTTTTTT. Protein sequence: CATSREQVVRKLFF.

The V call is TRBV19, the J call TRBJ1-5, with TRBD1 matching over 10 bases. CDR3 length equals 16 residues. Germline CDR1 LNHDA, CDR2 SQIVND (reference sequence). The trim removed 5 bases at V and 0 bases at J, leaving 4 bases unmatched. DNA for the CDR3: TGTGCCAGTAGTGTCCGACAGGGGGCTAGCAATCAGCCCCAGCATTTT. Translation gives CASSVRQGASNQPQHF.

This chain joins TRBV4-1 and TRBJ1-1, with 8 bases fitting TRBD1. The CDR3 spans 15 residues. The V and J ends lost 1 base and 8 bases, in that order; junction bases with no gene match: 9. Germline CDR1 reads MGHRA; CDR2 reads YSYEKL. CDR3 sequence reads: CASSQVWTGFREAFF. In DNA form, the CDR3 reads TGCGCCAGCAGCCAAGTCTGGACAGGGTTTCGCGAAGCTTTCTTT.